This record covers a single TCR beta chain. This specimen comes from a study of blood T cell repertoires in COVID-19. Across the study: Samples of COVID-19 (acute and convalescent) were obtained from the United States, Italy and Spain. Sources were T cells, B-cell-depleted T cells, or PBMCs; the material itself was cDNA or gDNA.

Per the authors' pipeline: By means of reference gene primer amplification, nucleated cell counts were estimated. The repertoire was sequenced with immunoSEQ multiplex PCR; TCRdb's copy has only in-frame clones and lacks some. For V, J and clone size, that table is used; D and trimming come from the DNA. Of hundreds of thousands of clones listed, around 88% are singletons. Trimming removed 8 bases at V and 2 bases at J, with 16 bases between. The CDR3 runs to 14 residues. The germline gives CDR1 MDHEN, CDR2 SYDVKM. The receptor was derived from a woman aged 45-59 years with acute or convalescent COVID-19. The chain joins TRBV28 to TRBJ2-7, with a weak D call TRBD1 (5 bases). What was sequenced was peripheral blood. The CDR3 DNA reads as TGTGCCAGCTCAGAACAGCAGGGAACCTACGAGCAGTACTTC. Its translation is CASSEQQGTYEQYF.